The 17 T cell receptor beta chains below all came from one sample that was sequenced in a study of cytomegalovirus exposure and HLA in healthy donors. Here immunoSEQ multiplex PCR was the method, and the copy in TCRdb shows in-frame clones only, minus some. The sample carries about 160,000 clones, approximately 87% recorded once. The sequencing sample was made of PBMCs. The receptors were sampled from a woman in her twenties or thirties in good health and CMV-seronegative.

The genes are TRBV4-1 and TRBJ2-5; 7 bases line up with TRBD2. With 4 bases clipped from V and 2 bases from J, the junction kept 7 bases outside the gene matches. From germline, CDR1 is MGHRA and CDR2 YSYEKL. The CDR3 is 15 amino acids. The CDR3 DNA reads TGCGCCAGCAGCCCCGGGGGGAGGGGACAAGAGACCCAGTACTTC. This encodes CASSPGGRGQETQYF.

The V and J genes are TRBV7-9 and TRBJ1-5; no clear D. This CDR3 contains 13 residues. V was shortened by 2 bases and J by 7 bases, with 9 bases between the two germline ends. Germline V gene lookup returns CDR1 SEHNR and CDR2 FQNEAQ (reference sequence). The CDR3 bases are TGTGCCAGCAGCTTAACGGTGGGGCAGCCCCAGCATTTT. Translated, it gives CASSLTVGQPQHF. Full variable domain (remainder filled in from reference TRBV7-9 and TRBJ1-5): DTGVSQNPRHKITKRGQNVTFRCDPISEHNRLYWYRQTLGQGPEFLTYFQNEAQLEKSRLLSDRFSAERPKGSFSTLEIQRTEQGDSAMYLCASSLTVGQPQHFGDGTRLSIL.

The rearrangement joins TRBV7-2 to TRBJ1-1, with a weak D call TRBD1 (6 bases). This CDR3 spans 14 amino acids. The ends were cut back, 7 bases at V and 6 bases at J, with 18 bases in the middle. Germline CDR1 and CDR2: SGHTA and FQGNSA. The CDR3 sequence: CASTPQMGGPEAFF. For the CDR3, the DNA is TGTGCCAGCACCCCCCAGATGGGGGGGCCTGAAGCTTTCTTT.

The rearrangement joins TRBV7-3 to TRBJ1-1; D might be TRBD1 (5 bases). Germline assignment: CDR1 SGHTA and CDR2 FQGTGA. Trimming stripped 5 bases from V and 8 bases from J, with 24 bases between. This CDR3 contains 16 residues. The CDR3 spells CASSRRPLEGSGEAFF. The CDR3 DNA reads TGTGCCAGCAGCCGAAGACCCCTCGAGGGGAGTGGCGAAGCTTTCTTT.

This clone occurred once. The chain links TRBV5-8 to TRBJ2-3; maybe TRBD2 (5 bases). V shed 4 bases and J shed 14 bases, with 20 bases lying between them. The CDR3 is 13 residues long. Germline CDR1 is SGHTS and CDR2 is YDEGEE. For the CDR3, the DNA is TGTGCCAGCAGCGGAAATCGGACTCCCCGTAGGTATTTT. Its translation: CASSGNRTPRRYF.

V is TRBV6-5 and J is TRBJ1-1, with D possibly being TRBD1 (5 bases). The V gene lost 4 bases and the J gene lost 7 bases, with 16 bases spanning the gap. The CDR3 covers 14 residues. From germline, CDR1 is MNHEY and CDR2 SVGAGI. CDR3 sequence (DNA): TGTGCCAGCAGTTTATCCAGGGCCGCGTATGAAGCTTTCTTT. It codes for CASSLSRAAYEAFF.

The chain is built from TRBV9 and TRBJ1-2, with TRBD1 matching over 9 bases. With 0 bases clipped from V and 1 base from J, the junction kept 1 base outside the gene matches. Germline V CDR1 and CDR2: SGDLS, YYNGEE. The CDR3 sequence is 15 residues long. In DNA form, the CDR3 reads TGTGCCAGCAGCGTAGAGGACAGGGGTAACTATGGCTACACCTTC. Residues: CASSVEDRGNYGYTF.

The DNA for the CDR3 is TGTGCCATCAGTGACAGGACCGATGAGCAGTTCTTC. Translation gives CAISDRTDEQFF. This rearrangement joins TRBV10-3 to TRBJ2-1; the D is unclear. The CDR3 length is 12 residues. Between the trimmed V and J ends, which lost 3 bases and 8 bases, there was a span of 8 bases. Germline values: CDR1 ENHRY, CDR2 SYGVKD.

V usage is TRBV27 and J usage is TRBJ2-2, with D tentatively TRBD2 (6 bases). This CDR3 spans 14 amino acids. Germline V gene lookup returns CDR1 MNHEY and CDR2 SMNVEV (reference sequence). Trimming removed 1 base at V and 6 bases at J, with 9 bases between. CDR3 residues: CASSLFWGAGELFF. The CDR3 DNA is TGTGCCAGCAGTTTATTTTGGGGGGCCGGGGAGCTGTTTTTT.

The V and J genes are TRBV5-1 and TRBJ2-7; tentatively, D is TRBD1 (5 bases). From germline, CDR1 is SGHRS and CDR2 YFSETQ. The CDR3 spans 13 residues. Trimming took 2 bases from V and 2 from J, leaving 8 bases between them. Here the CDR3 reads CASSFGHAYEQYF. In nucleotides, the CDR3 is TGCGCCAGCAGCTTCGGACATGCCTACGAGCAGTACTTC.

The CDR3 region is CASSPGLAGVPEADTQYF. The CDR3 region has the DNA TGTGCCAGCAGTCCGGGACTAGCGGGAGTTCCTGAGGCAGATACGCAGTATTTT. The V call is TRBV11-2, the J call TRBJ2-3; 14 bases are shared with TRBD2. The length of the CDR3 is 18 residues. Germline V gene data show CDR1 as SGHAT and CDR2 as FQNNGV. The V gene end was trimmed by 6 bases and the J gene end by 4 bases; junction bases not matched to a gene: 12.

The chain links TRBV27 to TRBJ1-4; no reliable D call. The V end lost 2 bases, the J end lost 9 bases, and 13 bases lay between the germline ends. The germline CDR1 and CDR2 sequences are MNHEY and SMNVEV (reference sequence). The CDR3 consists of 14 residues. CDR3 sequence: CASSLGGVRKKLFF. DNA of the CDR3: TGTGCCAGCAGTTTAGGAGGAGTTCGGAAAAAACTGTTTTTT.

The rearrangement joins TRBV11-2 to TRBJ2-7, with TRBD2 matching over 7 bases. The V gene's germline CDR1 is SGHAT and CDR2 FQNNGV. The trim removed 2 bases at V and 1 base at J, leaving 8 bases unmatched. The CDR3 is made up of 16 amino acids. The CDR3 DNA follows: TGTGCCAGCAGCTTATTGGGGGGAGGGGAATCCTACGAGCAGTACTTC. Amino acid sequence: CASSLLGGGESYEQYF.

This clone has only a few counts. The rearrangement links TRBV5-5 to TRBJ1-2; D is unresolved. Deletions cut 4 bases from V and 1 base from J, with 11 bases between. CDR3 size: 14 residues. The germline gives CDR1 SGHKS, CDR2 YYEKEE (reference sequence). In nucleotides, the CDR3 is TGTGCCAGCAGCCTGGGCGGGATTAACTATGGCTACACCTTC. It encodes CASSLGGINYGYTF.

This clone was counted only a few times. This chain joins TRBV7-9 and TRBJ1-5; TRBD1 agrees at 9 bases. In germline, CDR1 is SEHNR, CDR2 FQNEAQ (reference sequence). J was trimmed by 6 bases and V by 3 bases; bases with no gene match: 3. CDR3 size: 14 residues. The CDR3 loop reads CASSLGQGSQPQHF. CDR3 nucleotides: TGTGCCAGCAGCTTGGGACAGGGCAGTCAGCCCCAGCATTTT.

The chain recombines TRBV7-2 with TRBJ2-7; no clear D. CDR3 length: 13 residues. V was cut by 5 bases and J by 1 base, with 9 bases left in between. Germline CDR1 SGHTA, CDR2 FQGNSA. This CDR3 is CASSPGVSYEQYF. In DNA, the CDR3 is TGTGCCAGCAGCCCCGGCGTTTCCTACGAGCAGTACTTC.

The chain links TRBV5-5 to TRBJ1-2; D is undetermined. Trimming took 0 bases from V and 2 from J, leaving 8 bases between them. The V gene's germline CDR1 is SGHKS and CDR2 YYEKEE (reference sequence). This CDR3 is 14 amino acids long. The CDR3 region has the DNA TGTGCCAGCAGCTTGGGGCAGCCCAACTATGGCTACACCTTC. As protein: CASSLGQPNYGYTF. Filled out from reference TRBV5-5 and TRBJ1-2, the complete variable domain reads DAGVTQSPTHLIKTRGQQVTLRCSPISGHKSVSWYQQVLGQGPQFIFQYYEKEERGRGNFPDRFSARQFPNYSSELNVNALLLGDSALYLCASSLGQPNYGYTFGSGTRLTVV.